The 5 T cell receptor beta chains reported below all come from one sample, sequenced in a study of T cells in Graves' hyperthyroidism and ophthalmopathy. What was amplified from RNA transcripts were TCR beta CDR3 regions. The TCR CDR3 was amplified in a first-round RT-PCR using the HTBI primer set. MiXCR, run by TCRdb on the multiplex PCR reads, gives a single entry per CDR3 protein. The sample records a few hundred thousand distinct CDR3 sequences, more than 15% being singletons. Sample: blood. Receptor source: a woman aged 40 to 50 with Graves' ophthalmopathy.

Of note for this clonotype: With a much larger clone just one base away, this may be a read error. The V call is TRBV5-1, the J call TRBJ2-1, with D uncertain. The tail of the sequence fits TRBJ2-7 better, so the J call may be wrong. CDR1 is SGHRS, CDR2 YFSETQ, per germline. The CDR3 length is 15 residues. This CDR3 is CASSLAQTSYNEQYF. In DNA, the CDR3 is TGCGCCAGCAGCTTGGCACAGACCTCCTACAATGAGCAGTACTTC.

The chain recombines TRBV5-1 with TRBJ1-5, with a possible D match to TRBD1 (6 bases). With 0 bases removed from V and 5 bases from J, the gap between germline ends came to 12 bases. The CDR3 covers 15 residues. Germline lookup yields CDR1 SGHRS and CDR2 YFSETQ. The CDR3 DNA reads as TGCGCCAGCAGCTTGGGTGACAGGCGTGATCAGCCCCAGCATTTT. This sequence encodes CASSLGDRRDQPQHF. Based on the CDR3 plus reference TRBV5-1 and TRBJ1-5, the full variable domain is KAGVTQTPRYLIKTRGQQVTLSCSPISGHRSVSWYQQTPGQGLQFLFEYFSETQRNKGNFPGRFSGRQFSNSRSEMNVSTLELGDSALYLCASSLGDRRDQPQHFGDGTRLSIL.

This chain joins TRBV9 and TRBJ2-1, with D perhaps matching TRBD1 or TRBD2 (5 bases each). The germline gives CDR1 SGDLS, CDR2 YYNGEE. Between the trimmed V and J ends, which lost 0 bases and 6 bases, there was a span of 13 bases. This CDR3 has 15 amino acids. For the CDR3, the DNA is TGTGCCAGCAGCGTAGAGGGGCCTGGAGGCAATGAGCAGTTCTTC. It codes for CASSVEGPGGNEQFF.

The rearrangement joins TRBV4-1 to TRBJ1-1; tentatively, D is TRBD1 (5 bases). The CDR3 is 15 residues long. Trimming shortened V by 4 bases and J by 5 bases, and 17 bases separated the two germline ends. CDR1 MGHRA and CDR2 YSYEKL come from the germline V gene. CDR3 residues: CASSRSLGGWTEAFF. Here the CDR3 DNA reads TGCGCCAGCAGCCGGAGTTTGGGGGGTTGGACTGAAGCTTTCTTT.

This clonotype was detected a few times. The chain links TRBV28 to TRBJ1-4, with 7 nucleotides matching TRBD1. The CDR3 extends over 15 amino acids. Trimming took 5 bases from V and 4 from J; bases not matched to a gene: 7. Germline V gene sequence: CDR1 MDHEN, CDR2 SYDVKM. The DNA for the CDR3 is TGTGCCAGCAGTCGAGGGGGCAAGGGTAATGAAAAACTGTTTTTT. It translates to CASSRGGKGNEKLFF.